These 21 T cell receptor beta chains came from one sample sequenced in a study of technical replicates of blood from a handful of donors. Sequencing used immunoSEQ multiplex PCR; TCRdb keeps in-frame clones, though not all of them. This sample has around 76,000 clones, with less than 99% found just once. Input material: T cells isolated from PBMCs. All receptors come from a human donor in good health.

The CDR3 reads CASSHQSGGSGELFF. In DNA form, the CDR3 reads TGCGCCAGCAGCCATCAAAGCGGGGGTTCCGGGGAGCTGTTTTTT. The V gene is TRBV4-1, the J gene TRBJ2-2, with 8 bases aligning to TRBD2. The ends lost 3 bases at V and 6 bases at J; junction bases unmatched: 6. The CDR3 contains 15 residues. CDR1 and CDR2 from the germline V gene are MGHRA and YSYEKL.

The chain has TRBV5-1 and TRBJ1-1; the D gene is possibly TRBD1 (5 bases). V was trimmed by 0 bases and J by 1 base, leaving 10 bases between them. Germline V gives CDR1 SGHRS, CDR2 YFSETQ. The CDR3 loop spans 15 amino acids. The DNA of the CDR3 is TGCGCCAGCAGCTTGGAGGGGCAGGGGAACACTGAAGCTTTCTTT. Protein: CASSLEGQGNTEAFF.

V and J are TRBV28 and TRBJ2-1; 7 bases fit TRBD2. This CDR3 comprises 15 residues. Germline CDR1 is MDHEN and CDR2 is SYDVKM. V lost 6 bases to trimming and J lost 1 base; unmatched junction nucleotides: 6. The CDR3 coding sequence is TGTGCCAGCAGCCCGACTAGCAGGTCCTACAATGAGCAGTTCTTC. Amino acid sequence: CASSPTSRSYNEQFF.

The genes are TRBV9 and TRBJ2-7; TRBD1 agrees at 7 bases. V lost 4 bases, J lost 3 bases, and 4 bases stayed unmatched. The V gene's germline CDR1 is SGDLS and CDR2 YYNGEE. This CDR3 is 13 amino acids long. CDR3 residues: CASSSGGSYEQYF. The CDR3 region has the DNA TGTGCCAGCAGCTCAGGGGGAAGCTACGAGCAGTACTTC.

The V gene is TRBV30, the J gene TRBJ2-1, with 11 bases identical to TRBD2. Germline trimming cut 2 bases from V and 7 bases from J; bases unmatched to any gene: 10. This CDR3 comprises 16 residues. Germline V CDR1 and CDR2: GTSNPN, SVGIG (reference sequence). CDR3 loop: CAWSPTKGLAANEQFF. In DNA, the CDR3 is TGTGCCTGGAGTCCAACAAAGGGACTAGCGGCTAATGAGCAGTTCTTC.

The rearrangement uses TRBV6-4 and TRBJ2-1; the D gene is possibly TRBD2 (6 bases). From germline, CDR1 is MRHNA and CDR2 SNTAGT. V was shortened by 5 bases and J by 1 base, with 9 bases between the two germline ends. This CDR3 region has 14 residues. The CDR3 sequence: CASSRENSYNEQFF. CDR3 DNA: TGTGCCAGCAGTCGGGAGAATTCCTACAATGAGCAGTTCTTC.

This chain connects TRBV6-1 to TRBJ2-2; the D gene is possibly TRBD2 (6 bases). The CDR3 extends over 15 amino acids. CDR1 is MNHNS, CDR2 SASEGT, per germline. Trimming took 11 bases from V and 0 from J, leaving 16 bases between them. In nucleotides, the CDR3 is TGTGCCTCTCGGGACTTGATTCCGAACACCGGGGAGCTGTTTTTT. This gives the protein CASRDLIPNTGELFF.

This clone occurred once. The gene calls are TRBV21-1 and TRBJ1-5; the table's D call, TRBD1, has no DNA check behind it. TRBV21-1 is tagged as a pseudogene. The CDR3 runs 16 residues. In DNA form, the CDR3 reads TGTGCCAGCAGGATATTGACAGGGGTACTCAATCAGCCCCAGCATTTT. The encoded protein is CASRILTGVLNQPQHF.

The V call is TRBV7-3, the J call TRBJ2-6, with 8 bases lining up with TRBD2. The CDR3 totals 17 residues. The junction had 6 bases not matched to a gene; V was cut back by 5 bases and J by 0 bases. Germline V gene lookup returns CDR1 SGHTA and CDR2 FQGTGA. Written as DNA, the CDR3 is TGTGCCAGCAGCCTAGCGGGCCTAAGCTCTGGGGCCAACGTCCTGACTTTC. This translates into CASSLAGLSSGANVLTF. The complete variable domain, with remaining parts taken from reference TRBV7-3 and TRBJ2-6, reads GAGVSQTPSNKVTEKGKYVELRCDPISGHTALYWYRQSLGQGPEFLIYFQGTGAADDSGLPNDRFFAVRPEGSVSTLKIQRTERGDSAVYLCASSLAGLSSGANVLTFGAGSRLTVL.

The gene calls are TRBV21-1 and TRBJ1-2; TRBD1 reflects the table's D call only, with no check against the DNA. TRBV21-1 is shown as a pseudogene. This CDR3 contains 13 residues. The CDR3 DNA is TGTGCCAGCAGCAAGAACAGGCCCTATGGCTACACCTTC. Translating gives CASSKNRPYGYTF.

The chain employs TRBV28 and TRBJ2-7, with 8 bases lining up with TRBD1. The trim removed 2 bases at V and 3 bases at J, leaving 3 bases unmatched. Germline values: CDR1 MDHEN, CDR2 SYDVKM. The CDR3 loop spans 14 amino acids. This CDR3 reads CASSLAQGGYEQYF. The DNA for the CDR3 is TGTGCCAGCAGTTTAGCACAGGGGGGCTACGAGCAGTACTTC.

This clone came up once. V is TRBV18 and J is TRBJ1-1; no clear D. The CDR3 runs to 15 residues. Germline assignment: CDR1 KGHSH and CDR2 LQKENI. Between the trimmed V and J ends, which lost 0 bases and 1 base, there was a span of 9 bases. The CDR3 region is CASSPPVRQNTEAFF. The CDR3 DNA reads TGTGCCAGCTCACCACCGGTTCGACAGAACACTGAAGCTTTCTTT.

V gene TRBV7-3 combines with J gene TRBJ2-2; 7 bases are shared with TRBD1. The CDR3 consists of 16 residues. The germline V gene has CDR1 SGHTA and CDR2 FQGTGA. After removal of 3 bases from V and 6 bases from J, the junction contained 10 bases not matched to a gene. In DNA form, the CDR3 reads TGTGCCAGCAGCTTGGTTGGGACAGACCCTTCCGGGGAGCTGTTTTTT. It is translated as CASSLVGTDPSGELFF.

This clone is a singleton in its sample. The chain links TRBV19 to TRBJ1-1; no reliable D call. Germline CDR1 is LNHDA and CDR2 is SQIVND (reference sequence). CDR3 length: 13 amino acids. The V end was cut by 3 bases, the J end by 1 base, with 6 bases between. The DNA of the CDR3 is TGTGCCAGTAGTATGATCGGGAACACTGAAGCTTTCTTT. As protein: CASSMIGNTEAFF.

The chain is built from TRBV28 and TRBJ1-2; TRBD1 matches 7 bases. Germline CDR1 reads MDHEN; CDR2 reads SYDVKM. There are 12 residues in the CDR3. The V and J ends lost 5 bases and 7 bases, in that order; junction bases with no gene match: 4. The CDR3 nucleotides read TGTGCCAGCAGTCGAACAGGGGCTGGCTACACCTTC. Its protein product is CASSRTGAGYTF.

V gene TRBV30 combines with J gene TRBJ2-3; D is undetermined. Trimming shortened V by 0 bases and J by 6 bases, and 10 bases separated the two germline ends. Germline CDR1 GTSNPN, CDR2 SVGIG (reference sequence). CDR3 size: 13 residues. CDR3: CAWSVRNMDTQYF. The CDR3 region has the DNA TGTGCCTGGAGTGTCAGAAACATGGATACGCAGTATTTT.

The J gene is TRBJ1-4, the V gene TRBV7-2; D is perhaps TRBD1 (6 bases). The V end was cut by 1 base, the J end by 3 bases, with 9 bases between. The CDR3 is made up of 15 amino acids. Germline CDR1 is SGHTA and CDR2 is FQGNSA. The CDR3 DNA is TGTGCCAGCAGCTTAGGGGACACACCTAATGAAAAACTGTTTTTT. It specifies CASSLGDTPNEKLFF. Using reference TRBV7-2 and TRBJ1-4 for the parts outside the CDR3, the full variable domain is GAGVSQSPSNKVTEKGKDVELRCDPISGHTALYWYRQSLGQGLEFLIYFQGNSAPDKSGLPSDRFSAERTGGSVSTLTIQRTQQEDSAVYLCASSLGDTPNEKLFFGSGTQLSVL.

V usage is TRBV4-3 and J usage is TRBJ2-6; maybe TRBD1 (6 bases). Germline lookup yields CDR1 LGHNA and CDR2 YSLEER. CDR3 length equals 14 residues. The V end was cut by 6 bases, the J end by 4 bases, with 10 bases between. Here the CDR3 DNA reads TGCGCCAGCAGTCCAGGGGTCGGGGCCAACGTCCTGACTTTC. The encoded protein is CASSPGVGANVLTF.

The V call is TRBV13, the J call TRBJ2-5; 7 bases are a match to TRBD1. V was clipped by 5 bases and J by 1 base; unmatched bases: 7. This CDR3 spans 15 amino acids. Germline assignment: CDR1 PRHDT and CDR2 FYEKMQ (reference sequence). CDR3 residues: CASSQGQVSQETQYF. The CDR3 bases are TGTGCCAGCAGCCAAGGACAGGTCTCCCAAGAGACCCAGTACTTC.

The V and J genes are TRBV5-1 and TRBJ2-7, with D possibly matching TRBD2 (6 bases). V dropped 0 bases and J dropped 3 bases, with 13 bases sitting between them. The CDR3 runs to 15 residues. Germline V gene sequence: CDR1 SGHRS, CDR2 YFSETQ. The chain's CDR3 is CASSLELAAHYEQYF. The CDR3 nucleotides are TGCGCCAGCAGCTTGGAATTAGCGGCCCACTACGAGCAGTACTTC.

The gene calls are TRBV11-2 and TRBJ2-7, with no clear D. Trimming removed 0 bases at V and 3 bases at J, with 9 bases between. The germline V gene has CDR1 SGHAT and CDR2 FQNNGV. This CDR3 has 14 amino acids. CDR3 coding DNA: TGTGCCAGCAGCTTAGACGGCCAGGACTACGAGCAGTACTTC. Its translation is CASSLDGQDYEQYF.